The rows below give T cell receptor beta chains drawn from one sample of a study of glioma-infiltrating T cells after dendritic cell vaccination. Libraries were prepared by immunoSEQ multiplex PCR; TCRdb keeps only in-frame clonotypes and omits some of them. The sample lists 2,500 to 3,000 clones, approximately 85% occurring once. Source: tumor tissue, taken after dendritic cell vaccination. The receptors shown here come from a human donor with glioblastoma. Each CDR3 is given with its conserved first and last residue. A D gene is named only where the DNA matches it firmly. Size tells how often a clone was seen (once, few, many) or the class of an expanded clone, and some rows leave it out.

J	size	V	D	CDR3	DNA
TRBJ2-1	few	TRBV15	-	CATSLDNEQFF	TGTGCCACCAGCCTCGACAATGAGCAGTTCTTC
TRBJ2-7	few	TRBV5-5	-	CASSLDEGGSYEQYF	TGTGCCAGCAGCTTGGACGAAGGAGGGTCCTACGAGCAGTACTTC
TRBJ1-1	-	TRBV7-2	-	CASSLVRTEAFF	TGTGCCAGCAGCTTAGTGAGGACTGAAGCTTTCTTT
TRBJ2-6	few	TRBV2	-	CAALQGVRAGANVLTF	TGTGCCGCCCTGCAGGGTGTTAGGGCTGGGGCCAACGTCCTGACTTTC
TRBJ1-5	-	TRBV7-2	-	CASSLWSRADQPQHF	TGTGCCAGCAGCTTATGGAGCAGGGCCGATCAGCCCCAGCATTTT
TRBJ1-2	-	TRBV6-1	TRBD1	CASRPGQGKGGYTF	TGTGCCAGCAGACCGGGACAGGGAAAGGGGGGCTACACCTTC
TRBJ1-1	-	TRBV6-5	TRBD1	CASGDRALTEAFF	TGTGCCAGCGGGGACAGGGCGCTCACTGAAGCTTTCTTT
TRBJ1-1	-	TRBV18	-	CASSPSGNTEAFF	TGTGCCAGCTCACCATCAGGGAACACTGAAGCTTTCTTT
TRBJ2-5	-	TRBV10-3	TRBD1	CAISEGKGQGTRETQYF	TGTGCCATCAGTGAGGGGAAAGGACAGGGGACACGGGAGACCCAGTACTTC
TRBJ2-3	-	TRBV19	-	CASSTPSPGGTDTQYF	TGTGCCAGTAGTACCCCCAGCCCCGGGGGCACAGATACGCAGTATTTT
TRBJ1-2	-	TRBV29-1	TRBD1	CSVSNPGGKRVLDYGYTF	TGCAGCGTTAGCAACCCAGGGGGAAAGAGAGTTTTGGACTATGGCTACACCTTC
TRBJ2-2	-	TRBV6-1	TRBD1	CASDRGNTGELFF	TGTGCCAGCGACAGGGGGAACACCGGGGAGCTGTTTTTT
TRBJ1-5	few	TRBV5-4	TRBD1	CASSSGTGANQPQHF	TGTGCCAGCAGTTCCGGGACAGGGGCCAATCAGCCCCAGCATTTT
TRBJ1-5	once	TRBV10-2	-	CASSETGTWGIQPQHF	TGCGCCAGCAGTGAGACTGGGACTTGGGGCATTCAGCCCCAGCATTTT
TRBJ2-7	-	TRBV6-5	TRBD1	CASSAGTGRYEQYF	TGTGCCAGCAGTGCCGGGACAGGGCGCTACGAGCAGTACTTC
TRBJ1-1	-	TRBV19	-	CACGRGTEAFF	TGTGCCTGCGGGCGTGGAACTGAAGCTTTCTTT
TRBJ2-5	-	TRBV19	TRBD2	CALPAGGETQYF	TGTGCCCTACCAGCGGGGGGAGAGACCCAGTACTTC
TRBJ1-2	-	TRBV19	-	CASSAGADLGGYTF	TGTGCCAGTAGCGCAGGGGCCGACCTAGGGGGCTACACCTTC
TRBJ2-7	-	TRBV2	-	CASSGEGHKQYF	TGTGCCAGCAGCGGGGAGGGACATAAGCAGTACTTC
TRBJ1-2	few	TRBV6-6	TRBD1	CASSYTATGNYGYTF	TGTGCCAGCAGTTACACAGCGACAGGGAACTATGGCTACACCTTC
TRBJ2-3	-	TRBV18	TRBD2	CASSGGIMRDTQYF	TGTGCCAGCTCGGGGGGGATTATGCGAGATACGCAGTATTTT
TRBJ1-2	-	TRBV18	-	CASSPRNRSNYGYTF	TGTGCCAGCTCACCAAGGAACAGGTCTAACTATGGCTACACCTTC
TRBJ2-1	-	TRBV12-5	TRBD2	CASGSPTSGSSYNEQFF	TGTGCTAGTGGTTCCCCGACTAGCGGGAGTTCGTACAATGAGCAGTTCTTC
TRBJ1-1	-	TRBV11-2	-	CASSLRFGVQNTEAFF	TGTGCCAGCAGCTTACGGTTCGGGGTGCAGAACACTGAAGCTTTCTTT
TRBJ2-5	-	TRBV6-1	TRBD1	CASREIQGAQETQYF	TGTGCCAGCAGGGAAATACAGGGGGCCCAAGAGACCCAGTACTTC
TRBJ1-1	-	TRBV5-4	TRBD1	CASSPKTGYTEAFF	TGTGCCAGCAGCCCAAAGACAGGGTACACTGAAGCTTTCTTT
TRBJ1-1	-	TRBV19	-	CASSLTPGIFEAFF	TGTGCCAGTAGCTTAACTCCAGGGATCTTTGAGGCTTTCTTT